This T cell receptor (beta chain) appears in the sequencing data of a study of T cell responses to AZD1222 COVID-19 vaccine. Overall study results and limits: Targeting of unmutated variant regions was reportedly seen in nearly half of spike-specific TCRs. Only a handful of AZD1222 recipients, roughly 6 in all, had baseline seropositivity. The study found vaccine-associated CD4 TCRs spanning spike, dominant at 160-218 and 743-854.

To note about this clone: What it binds is unknown.

This CDR3 has 13 amino acids. V was cut by 4 bases and J by 5 bases, with 11 bases left in between. This table comes from immunoSEQ multiplex PCR, and its TCRdb copy is limited to in-frame clones, with some not included. Of tens of thousands of clones in the sample, over 70% are singletons; the top ten hold 18%. Sequences were derived from peripheral blood, sampled 28 days after the second AZD1222 dose. The rearrangement uses TRBV12-3 or TRBV12-4 and TRBJ2-5; possible D gene TRBD2, 5 bases. The origin of this receptor is an adult who received the AZD1222 COVID-19 vaccine. In DNA, the CDR3 is TGTGCCAGCAGTTCTGGGAGAGTGGAGACCCAGTACTTC. Translated, it gives CASSSGRVETQYF.